This T cell receptor (beta chain) stems from a study of shared T cell receptors in the human thymus. Clones were read by immunoSEQ multiplex PCR, and TCRdb kept only the in-frame ones, dropping some. The table shows hundreds of thousands of clones, with around three quarters occurring only once. In germline, CDR1 is LGHNA, CDR2 YSLEER. The CDR3 covers 14 residues. V lost 4 bases to trimming and J lost 6 bases; unmatched junction nucleotides: 8. These data also formed part of another study, on human thymus T cells. From that paper: Donation came from healthy Finnish infants having corrective surgery for congenital heart defects. Corrective heart surgery yielded resections, and these provided the thymus tissue. Usage of V and J genes appeared biased in thymic and blood repertoires. Highly overlapping thymic repertoires among unrelated individuals were reported in related research.

The material sequenced was thymocytes. The gene calls are TRBV4-3 and TRBJ2-7; 8 bases align to TRBD2. This receptor was identified in a boy under two years old with a congenital heart defect. The CDR3: CASSLGTRGGEQYF. The CDR3 nucleotides read TGCGCCAGCAGCCTCGGGACTAGGGGAGGCGAGCAGTACTTC.